This T cell receptor (beta chain) was captured in a study of shared clonotypes between healthy human individuals. Study results and caveats: Sequencing of the sorted subsets was shown by rarefaction to be incomplete despite large depth.

Germline V lookup: CDR1 SGHRS, CDR2 YFSETQ. This CDR3 region has 13 residues. The V gene end was trimmed by 0 bases and the J gene end by 12 bases; junction bases not matched to a gene: 7. This clone was counted once. Its specificity is unknown. Sequencing used immunoSEQ multiplex PCR; TCRdb keeps in-frame clones, though not all of them. The data contain about 2.2 million clones, about 93% of them seen just once; the ten biggest clones take up 1.5% to 2%. Naivety among CD8 cells was defined by CD45RO negativity and positive CCR7 selection, thereby excluding terminally differentiated effector memory CD45RA+ cells. The donors, healthy adults who were HIV-negative, had experienced no recent acute infections or vaccinations. Caucasian adults living in Nashville, Tennessee, provided all samples.

The chain recombines TRBV5-1 with TRBJ2-7; 9 bases align to TRBD1. Sample: naive CD8+ T cells from PBMCs. This receptor was taken from a man aged 18 to 29 in good health. Some clones in this sample may be carry-over from other donors' samples. CDR3 protein: CASSLDRGQIWYF. For the CDR3, the DNA is TGCGCCAGCAGCTTGGACAGGGGGCAAATATGGTACTTC.